This T cell receptor beta chain appears in the sequencing data of a study of T cell repertoires in cytomegalovirus infection. TCRdb re-called the reads through MiXCR, storing one row per CDR3 protein. Of roughly 120,000 distinct CDR3 sequences in the sample, roughly a third were seen once. The CDR3 sequence is 18 residues long. CDR1 and CDR2 (germline): LGHDT, YNNKEL (reference sequence). The ends lost 0 bases at V and 2 bases at J; junction bases unmatched: 9. Remarks on this clonotype: Its specificity is unknown.

The sample in question was CD8+ T cells from cultured PBMCs, obtained from culture after CMV antigen stimulation. The chain uses TRBV3-1 and TRBJ2-2; 7 nucleotides align to TRBD1. The TCR was taken from a human donor in good health (CMV status not recorded). Some clones in this sample may be carry-over from other donors' samples. CDR3 sequence: CASSQEVTGDINTGELFF. Written as DNA, the CDR3 is TGTGCCAGCAGCCAAGAGGTAACAGGGGATATCAACACCGGGGAGCTGTTTTTT.